Presented here are 6 T cell receptor beta chains from one specimen sequenced in a study of blood T cell repertoires in COVID-19. Data came from immunoSEQ multiplex PCR; TCRdb stores just in-frame clones and leaves some out. The data contain more than 200,000 clones, less than 90% of them singletons. Sequencing was done on a sample of peripheral blood. These TCRs come from an elderly woman with COVID-19, enrolled during active disease.

The V gene is TRBV5-1, the J gene TRBJ2-7, with 8 bases that match TRBD1. Trimming took 1 base from V and 3 from J; bases not matched to a gene: 3. CDR1 and CDR2 from the germline V gene are SGHRS and YFSETQ. The CDR3 runs 14 residues. The CDR3 DNA sequence: TGCGCCAGCAGCTTGAGTACAGGGGGCTACGAGCAGTACTTC. It yields the protein CASSLSTGGYEQYF.

This clone was seen a handful of times. The CDR3 nucleotides read TGTGCCAGCAGCCTCGACACCTTTTCACCCCTCCACTTT. This sequence encodes CASSLDTFSPLHF. The V gene is TRBV7-9, the J gene TRBJ1-6; D call uncertain. The CDR3 is 13 amino acids. CDR1 is SEHNR and CDR2 is FQNEAQ in the germline V gene (reference sequence). The V and J ends lost 5 bases and 9 bases respectively, with 11 bases between them.

The chain joins TRBV5-5 to TRBJ2-3; weak D call: TRBD2 (5 bases). The ends were cut back, 3 bases at V and 0 bases at J, with 11 bases in the middle. The CDR3 sequence is 15 residues long. Germline V gene sequence: CDR1 SGHKS, CDR2 YYEKEE (reference sequence). The CDR3 DNA reads TGTGCCAGCAGCTGGGCCGGGATCAGCACAGATACGCAGTATTTT. Protein sequence: CASSWAGISTDTQYF.

In its sample, this clone was seen a few times. This chain uses TRBV28 with TRBJ2-2; weak D call: TRBD1 (5 bases). The V gene's germline CDR1 is MDHEN and CDR2 SYDVKM. This CDR3 has 15 amino acids. V lost 3 bases to trimming and J lost 8 bases, with 16 bases between them. The CDR3 sequence is CASSFRARAKGELFF. Here the CDR3 DNA reads TGTGCCAGCAGTTTCAGGGCTCGGGCCAAAGGGGAGCTGTTTTTT.

This chain connects TRBV11-1 to TRBJ1-1, with D possibly being TRBD1 (5 bases). The germline CDR1 and CDR2 sequences are SGHAT and FQDESV (reference sequence). This CDR3 is built from 13 residues. V gave up 3 bases and J gave up 4 bases, with 9 bases separating them. CDR3 sequence: CASSFGGITEAFF. As DNA, the CDR3 is TGTGCCAGCAGCTTTGGGGGGATCACTGAAGCTTTCTTT.

CDR3 DNA sequence: TGTGCCAGCAGCTTAGACGTGGGGCGTAATGGCTACACCTTC. It specifies CASSLDVGRNGYTF. The chain recombines TRBV7-2 with TRBJ1-2; perhaps TRBD1 as D (5 bases). This CDR3 has 14 residues. The ends were cut back, 1 base at V and 6 bases at J, with 12 bases in the middle. The germline V gene encodes CDR1 SGHTA and CDR2 FQGNSA.